This T cell receptor beta chain comes out of a study of cytomegalovirus exposure and HLA in healthy donors. In the PCR, 60 Vbeta and 13 Jbeta primers were used. Using immunoSEQ multiplex PCR, the repertoire was profiled, and TCRdb retains in-frame clones only, with some absent. This sample's clone table lists fewer than 60,000 clones. Study-wide points: The authors enumerated 164 TCR beta chains as linked to cytomegalovirus. For TCR beta chains, V- and J-gene trimming was later linked to a missense DCLRE1C variant.

Germline CDR1 reads GTSNPN; CDR2 reads SVGIG (reference sequence). This CDR3 has 14 residues. V was pared by 0 bases and J by 6 bases, with 12 bases between. A word on this clone: Its specificity is unknown.

The chain employs TRBV30 and TRBJ2-4; D possibly corresponds to TRBD2 (5 bases). The receptor comes from a woman aged 40 to 50 in good health and CMV-seronegative. Sequenced sample: PBMCs. The CDR3 region has the DNA TGTGCCTGGAGTGTTGACGGGGAAGGAAACATTCAGTACTTC. This gives the protein CAWSVDGEGNIQYF.